This TCR beta chain was identified in a study of T cells in Graves' hyperthyroidism and ophthalmopathy. Turning to the study itself: At the time of initial diagnosis and before any treatment, peripheral blood was collected.

It was considered stable Graves' hyperthyroidism when ophthalmopathy did not progress within 18 months. Clinical symptoms, serum thyroxine and TRAb, thyroid ultrasound and orbital computed tomography together formed the diagnostic basis. Whole-study findings and limits: Ophthalmopathy, as predicted by the model, came a median roughly 6.3 months after the prediction.

Per the germline V gene, CDR1 is SGHRS and CDR2 is YFSETQ. V was shortened by 4 bases and J by 9 bases, with 17 bases between the two germline ends. The CDR3 loop spans 15 amino acids. Researchers took RNA transcripts and amplified the TCR beta CDR3 regions from them. HTBI primers were the set used in a first-round RT-PCR of the TCR CDR3. TCRdb re-analysed the multiplex PCR reads in MiXCR, keeping a single row per CDR3 protein. This sample yields approximately 320,000 distinct CDR3 sequences, of which approximately 15% are seen a single time; roughly a third belongs to the top ten. This clonotype appeared a few times. Its specificity is unknown.

The sequenced sample consisted of blood. The chain employs TRBV5-1 and TRBJ1-6; no reliable D call. The receptor comes from a man aged 25 to 40 with Graves' hyperthyroidism. CDR3 nucleotides: TGCGCCAGCAGCCGAACCGGGCGTATAAGTTCACCCCTCCACTTT. Amino acid sequence: CASSRTGRISSPLHF.